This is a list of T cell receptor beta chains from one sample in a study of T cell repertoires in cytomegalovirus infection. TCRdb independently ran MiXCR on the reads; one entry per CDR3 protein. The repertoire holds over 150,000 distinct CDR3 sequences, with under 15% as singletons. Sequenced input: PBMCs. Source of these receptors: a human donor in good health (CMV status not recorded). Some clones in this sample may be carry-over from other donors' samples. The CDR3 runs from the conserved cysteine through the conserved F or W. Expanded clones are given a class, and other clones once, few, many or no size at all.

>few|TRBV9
CASSLGPNEKLFF
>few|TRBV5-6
CASSPERQGRAGELFF
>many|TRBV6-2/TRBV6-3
CASSYQIGTQPTDTQYF
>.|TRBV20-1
CSAEQGQNYGYTF
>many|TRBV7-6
CASSGGETQYF
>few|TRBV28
CASRSGVIQPQHF
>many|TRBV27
CASSWAGAKAKNIQYF
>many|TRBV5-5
CASSGRTGDGYTF
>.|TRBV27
CASSTKETKNIQYF
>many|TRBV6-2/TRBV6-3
CASGIGTSGINEQFF
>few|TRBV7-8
CASSPGTGMGSGSGNTIYF
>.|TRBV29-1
CSVGVGPTYEQYF
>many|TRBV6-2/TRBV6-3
CASRSPQGDEQFF
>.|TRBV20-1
CSARDRPFSGANVLTF
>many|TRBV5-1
CASSLADKEAGELFF
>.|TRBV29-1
CSVEEVSGRGDIQYF
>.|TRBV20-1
CSADRENQPQHF
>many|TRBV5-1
CASSFRGRTGANVLTF
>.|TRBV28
CASSQGGTNEKLFF
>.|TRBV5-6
CASSLDPGQGGTEAFF
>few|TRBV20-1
CSASQGLGVYF
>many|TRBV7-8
CASSLVLANTGELFF
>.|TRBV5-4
CASSLGGLGSYEQYF
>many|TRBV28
CASSLPGQQYF
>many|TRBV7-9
CASSPGRKNTEAFF
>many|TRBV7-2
CASSTGTATNEKLFF
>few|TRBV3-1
CASSQDRQGLGNTIYF
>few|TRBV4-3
CASSQSSGRSNEQFF
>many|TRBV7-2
CASSPSPREQFF
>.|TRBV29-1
CSVRDTEAFF
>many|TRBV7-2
CASSSPFGGARNGYTF
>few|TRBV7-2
CASSPWTEYGYTF
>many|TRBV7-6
CASSLVSGVGTDTQYF
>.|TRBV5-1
CASSLSGVPDTQYF
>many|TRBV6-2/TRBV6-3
CASSYTSGVRAEAFF
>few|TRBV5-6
CASSWGRSNQPQHF
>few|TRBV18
CASSPRAGNTDTQYF
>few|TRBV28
CASSSPRPGGASGSGYTF
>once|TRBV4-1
CASSSSGTGNGELFF
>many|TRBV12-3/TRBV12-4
CASSLRLSTDTQYF
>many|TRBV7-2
CASSSALPGEKDTEAFF
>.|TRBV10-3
CAISEGAHKFSNQPQHF
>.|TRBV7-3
CASSLILSPNTEAFF
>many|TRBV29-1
CSVPTGSGGAALGEKLFF
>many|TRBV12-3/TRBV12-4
CASSPPRTSGKGEQFF
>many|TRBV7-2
CASSLVQGAEAFF
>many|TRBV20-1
CSSGPIAKNIQYF
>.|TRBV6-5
CASQQGNTIYF
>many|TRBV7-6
CASSLVAVTDTQYF
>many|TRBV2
CASTVQGERSKEQYF